These 10 T cell receptor beta chains originate from one sample sequenced in a study of blood T cell repertoires in COVID-19. The protocol was immunoSEQ multiplex PCR, while the TCRdb copy is restricted to in-frame clones and leaves out a portion. The table lists 310,000 or so clones, 87% of them singletons, with about 5.7% in the top ten. The sequenced sample was PBMCs or T cells enriched from blood (not recorded which). The receptors originated from a woman between 40 and 55 years old who had recovered from COVID-19.

This clone was seen a few times. The gene calls are TRBV30 and TRBJ1-4; TRBD1 might be the D (5 bases). Germline V gives CDR1 GTSNPN, CDR2 SVGIG (reference sequence). Trimming pared 2 bases from V and 0 bases from J, leaving 10 bases between. The CDR3 covers 15 residues. This CDR3 reads CAWSTSGATNEKLFF. The CDR3 DNA reads as TGTGCCTGGAGTACATCGGGGGCAACTAATGAAAAACTGTTTTTT.

This chain joins TRBV14 and TRBJ2-3; 11 bases are shared with TRBD2. Germline V gene lookup returns CDR1 SGHDN and CDR2 FVKESK. V lost 4 bases and J lost 4; bases outside the gene matches: 4. The CDR3 length is 15 residues. CDR3 bases: TGTGCCAGCAGCCCACTAGCGGGAGCGGCAGATACGCAGTATTTT. This encodes CASSPLAGAADTQYF.

The chain uses TRBV3-1 (or the pseudogene TRBV3-2) and TRBJ2-5, with TRBD2 matching 14 bases. V gave up 4 bases and J gave up 6 bases; unmatched junction bases: 7. This CDR3 has 16 amino acids. The germline CDR1 and CDR2 sequences are LGHDT and YNNKEL (reference sequence). CDR3 DNA: TGTGCCAGCAGCCGCTCCGGGACTAGCGGGAGTAAGACCCAGTACTTC. Translated, it gives CASSRSGTSGSKTQYF.

V usage is TRBV4-2 and J usage is TRBJ1-1; perhaps TRBD1 as D (5 bases). The CDR3 runs to 16 residues. Germline V gene lookup returns CDR1 LGHNA and CDR2 YNFKEQ. Trimming removed 1 base at V and 11 bases at J, with 23 bases between. This CDR3 is CASSQGGEVGALRAFF. The CDR3 nucleotides are TGTGCCAGCAGCCAAGGGGGGGAGGTTGGGGCCCTTCGTGCTTTCTTT.

The rearrangement uses TRBV28 and TRBJ1-2; D is possibly TRBD1 (6 bases). The CDR3 totals 16 residues. Germline V gene data show CDR1 as MDHEN and CDR2 as SYDVKM. Trimming took off 5 bases at V and 5 bases at J, with 21 bases between the two ends. The CDR3, as DNA: TGTGCCAGCAGTCCCGCCCCCCTGACAGGACCATATGGCTACACCTTC. This encodes CASSPAPLTGPYGYTF.

V usage is TRBV6-2 or TRBV6-3 and J usage is TRBJ2-1, with 8 bases lining up with TRBD2. Germline CDR1 MNHEY, CDR2 SVGEGT. J was trimmed by 6 bases and V by 5 bases; bases with no gene match: 9. This CDR3 contains 15 residues. This CDR3 reads CASSTGLAAGNEQFF. The CDR3 DNA reads TGTGCCAGCAGTACCGGACTAGCAGCAGGCAATGAGCAGTTCTTC.

The chain combines TRBV7-2 with TRBJ2-4, with D unclear. Trimming took 0 bases from V and 0 from J, leaving 9 bases between them. Germline values: CDR1 SGHTA, CDR2 FQGNSA. The CDR3 has 16 amino acids. The CDR3 protein is CASSLAGNIAKNIQYF. The CDR3 bases are TGTGCCAGCAGCTTAGCGGGCAATATAGCCAAAAACATTCAGTACTTC. Filled out from reference TRBV7-2 and TRBJ2-4, the complete variable domain reads GAGVSQSPSNKVTEKGKDVELRCDPISGHTALYWYRQSLGQGLEFLIYFQGNSAPDKSGLPSDRFSAERTGGSVSTLTIQRTQQEDSAVYLCASSLAGNIAKNIQYFGAGTRLSVL.

This clone was seen once. This rearrangement joins TRBV7-8 to TRBJ1-1; D is perhaps TRBD1 (6 bases). The CDR3 loop spans 13 amino acids. Trimming took 5 bases from V and 11 from J, leaving 18 bases between them. CDR1 SGHVS and CDR2 FQNEAQ come from the germline V gene. The CDR3: CASSIRAQRGAFF. The CDR3 DNA follows: TGTGCCAGCAGCATCCGGGCCCAAAGGGGGGCTTTCTTT.

The chain joins TRBV6-5 to TRBJ1-2, with D possibly being TRBD1 (6 bases). This CDR3 spans 10 amino acids. V gave up 10 bases and J gave up 8 bases, with 11 bases separating them. Germline lookup yields CDR1 MNHEY and CDR2 SVGAGI. DNA of the CDR3: TGTGCCACAGGGGAACTCGGCTACACCTTC. It specifies CATGELGYTF.

This chain connects TRBV12-3 or TRBV12-4 to TRBJ1-5; D is unclear. This CDR3 has 13 residues. Trimming stripped 3 bases from V and 7 bases from J, with 10 bases between. The CDR3 sequence is CASSFGVAQPQHF. DNA for the CDR3: TGTGCCAGCAGTTTCGGTGTCGCACAGCCCCAGCATTTT.